These T cell receptor beta chains were read from a single sample in a study of shared clonotypes between healthy human individuals. The table came from immunoSEQ multiplex PCR; TCRdb's copy has only in-frame clones and leaves some out. The table lists about 690,000 clones, around 90% of them singletons. Specimen: memory CD8+ T cells from PBMCs. These receptors originate from a man aged 18 to 29 in good health. Some clones in this sample may be carry-over from other donors' samples. Each CDR3 is given with its conserved first and last residue. D genes are given only for firm matches. Clone size is not always given. Where it is, it says once, few, many or a class for expanded clones.

D,J,V,size,DNA,CDR3
TRBD2,TRBJ2-3,TRBV7-2,NA,TGTGCCACCGATCCAATAGCGGGAGTAAGTGATACGCAGTATTTT,CATDPIAGVSDTQYF
TRBD1,TRBJ2-5,TRBV4-2,NA,TGTGCCAGCAGCCCCGGGACAGCCGACCAAGAGACCCAGTACTTC,CASSPGTADQETQYF
NA,TRBJ2-1,TRBV7-8,NA,TGTGCCAGCAGCTTAGTTCGCGGTTCCTACAATGAGCAGTTCTTC,CASSLVRGSYNEQFF
TRBD1,TRBJ1-1,TRBV6-1,NA,TGTGCCAGCAGTGGGGACAGTTACACTGAAGCTTTCTTT,CASSGDSYTEAFF
NA,TRBJ1-2,TRBV5-1,NA,TGCGCCAGCAGCTTAAGCAGGAGGGATGGCTACACCTTC,CASSLSRRDGYTF
NA,TRBJ2-3,TRBV4-3,NA,TGCGCCAGCAGCCCCGACGAGACAGATACGCAGTATTTT,CASSPDETDTQYF
NA,TRBJ2-1,TRBV2,NA,TGTGCCAGCAGTGCAGGGCCCGACAATGAGCAGTTCTTC,CASSAGPDNEQFF
TRBD2,TRBJ2-7,TRBV19,once,TGTGCCAGTAGTTCAGGGAGGTTAGCGGGAACCTACGAGCAGTACTTC,CASSSGRLAGTYEQYF
NA,TRBJ1-1,TRBV10-2,NA,TGCGCCAGCAGTGATCGGGCGCCGATCCCCTCATCGAACACTGAAGCTTTCTTT,CASSDRAPIPSSNTEAFF
TRBD1,TRBJ1-4,TRBV5-1,NA,TGCGCCAGCAGCTATTTTCTTCCGGGACAGGGTAATCCGGCAACTAATGAAAAACTGTTTTTT,CASSYFLPGQGNPATNEKLFF
TRBD2,TRBJ2-7,TRBV11-2,NA,TGTGCCAGCAGCTTAGGGCTAGCGGGAGGCTACGAGCAGTACTTC,CASSLGLAGGYEQYF
TRBD1,TRBJ2-3,TRBV5-6,NA,TGTGCCAGCAGCGACCTCCGACAGGGTAGGACAGATACGCAGTATTTT,CASSDLRQGRTDTQYF
TRBD1,TRBJ1-1,TRBV7-6,NA,TGTGCCAGCAGCTATGGACAGGTCACTGAAGCTTTCTTT,CASSYGQVTEAFF
NA,TRBJ2-2,TRBV6-1,few,TGTGCCAGCAGTGATGGGCGGACGAACACCGGGGAGCTGTTTTTT,CASSDGRTNTGELFF
NA,TRBJ1-4,TRBV2,NA,TGTGCCAGAAGCGAGGGGGTCGGAGAAAAACTGTTTTTT,CARSEGVGEKLFF
NA,TRBJ2-1,TRBV7-2,NA,TGTGCCAGCAGCTTAGGGGGACTTCTTAATGAGCAGTTCTTC,CASSLGGLLNEQFF
TRBD1,TRBJ1-3,TRBV4-3,NA,TGCGCCAGCAGCCAAGATATATTCGGGACAGGGGGCCCCGTTCTCTCTGGAAACACCATATATTTT,CASSQDIFGTGGPVLSGNTIYF
TRBD2,TRBJ2-3,TRBV7-3,NA,TGTGCCAGCAGCTTAGTCACTAGCGGTGCTAGCACAGATACGCAGTATTTT,CASSLVTSGASTDTQYF
NA,TRBJ1-2,TRBV27,NA,TGTGCCAGCAGTTTCCAGGGTTACTATGGCTACACCTTC,CASSFQGYYGYTF
NA,TRBJ2-3,TRBV4-3,once,TGCGCCAGCAGCGATGGGAGTTCATCAGATACGCAGTATTTT,CASSDGSSSDTQYF
NA,TRBJ1-2,TRBV28,NA,TGTGCCAGCAGTCCCTCGGGGGAGTATGGCTACACCTTC,CASSPSGEYGYTF
NA,TRBJ1-5,TRBV11-2,NA,TGTGCCAGCAGCTTAGACTGGTGGCAGTCCAGCAATCAGCCCCAGCATTTT,CASSLDWWQSSNQPQHF
NA,TRBJ1-1,TRBV4-3,NA,TGCGCCAGCAGCCAAGATCGGGTCACCCTGAACACTGAAGCTTTCTTT,CASSQDRVTLNTEAFF
TRBD2,TRBJ2-5,TRBV27,NA,TGTGCCAGCAGTTTATCGGGACTAGAGGGAGAGACCCAGTACTTC,CASSLSGLEGETQYF
TRBD1,TRBJ2-4,TRBV7-9,once,TGTGCCAGCAGCTTAGAGGGGGTGCGGACAGGTACTCCCAAAAACATTCAGTACTTC,CASSLEGVRTGTPKNIQYF
NA,TRBJ2-6,TRBV10-3,NA,TGTGCCATCAGTGAGTCGGGACACTTCTCTGGGGCCAACGTCCTGACTTTC,CAISESGHFSGANVLTF
TRBD2,TRBJ2-1,TRBV9,NA,TGTGCCAGCAGCGAAGCGGGGGCTTACAATGAGCAGTTCTTC,CASSEAGAYNEQFF
TRBD2,TRBJ2-7,TRBV10-3,NA,TGTGCCATCAGTGAGTCTTCTAGCGGCTACGAGCAGTACTTC,CAISESSSGYEQYF
NA,TRBJ2-2,TRBV9,NA,TGTGCCAGCAGCCCGGGACACCAAAACACCGGGGAGCTGTTTTTT,CASSPGHQNTGELFF
NA,TRBJ2-5,TRBV4-1,NA,TGCGCCAGCAGCCTACGGCTTGGGGAGACCCAGTACTTC,CASSLRLGETQYF
TRBD2,TRBJ2-7,TRBV4-1,NA,TGCGCCAGCAGCCCACATTCCGGGACTAGCGGCTACGAGCAGTACTTC,CASSPHSGTSGYEQYF
NA,TRBJ2-5,TRBV27,NA,TGTGCCAGCAGTAACAGGGTAAAGGGGGAGACCCAGTACTTC,CASSNRVKGETQYF
NA,TRBJ1-5,TRBV9,NA,TGTGCCAGCAGCGTAGACGGAGCTAGCAATCAGCCCCAGCATTTT,CASSVDGASNQPQHF
NA,TRBJ2-6,TRBV27,NA,TGTGCCAGCAGTCTCAGCCCCGGGACCGGGGCCAACGTCCTGACTTTC,CASSLSPGTGANVLTF
TRBD2,TRBJ2-1,TRBV6-5,NA,TGTGCCAGCAGTTACTTCTGGGGACTAAGGGGTTATGAGCAGTTCTTC,CASSYFWGLRGYEQFF
NA,TRBJ1-4,TRBV7-9,NA,TGTGCCAGCAGCCTACAGGCCCCGAATGGAAAACTGTTTTTT,CASSLQAPNGKLFF
TRBD2,TRBJ2-7,TRBV4-1,NA,TGCGCCAGCAGCTCGCCCGGGAGGGGTGCCTACGAGCAGTACTTC,CASSSPGRGAYEQYF
NA,TRBJ1-2,TRBV12-1,NA,TGTGCCAGCAGCTTTAGGTTGTTGGACAGGGTCTATGGCTACACCTTC,CASSFRLLDRVYGYTF
NA,TRBJ2-5,TRBV27,NA,TGTGCCAGCAGTTTATCAATCCGCATCCAAGAGACCCAGTACTTC,CASSLSIRIQETQYF
NA,TRBJ1-3,TRBV30,NA,TGTGCCTGGGCGAGTCGCAGGGATCCTGGAAACACCATATATTTT,CAWASRRDPGNTIYF
TRBD2,TRBJ2-2,TRBV6-1,NA,TGTGCCAGCAGCGGGAGGAGGGGAACCGGGGAGCTGTTTTTT,CASSGRRGTGELFF
NA,TRBJ2-7,TRBV9,NA,TGTGCCAGCAGCGCCGGGTGGACCCCCGACGACGAGCAGTACTTC,CASSAGWTPDDEQYF
NA,TRBJ2-2,TRBV9,NA,TGTGCCAGCAGCCCCCGTCTTACCGGGGAGCTGTTTTTT,CASSPRLTGELFF
NA,TRBJ2-7,TRBV14,NA,TGTGCCAGTAGCCACGGCAGGGACGAGCAGTACTTC,CASSHGRDEQYF
TRBD1,TRBJ2-5,TRBV14,NA,TGTGCCAGCAGCCATAAACAGGGGTCTGTGTCGGAGACCCAGTACTTC,CASSHKQGSVSETQYF
NA,TRBJ2-7,TRBV27,NA,TGTGCCAGCAGTTTAAGGGGGACCCATTACGAGCAGTACTTC,CASSLRGTHYEQYF
NA,TRBJ2-6,TRBV4-1,few,TGCGCCAGCAGCCAGACAGGGGCCAACGTCCTGACTTTC,CASSQTGANVLTF
TRBD1,TRBJ2-7,TRBV11-1,NA,TGTGCCAGCAGCTCCCGGGACAGTTTGCCTCACGAGCAGTACTTC,CASSSRDSLPHEQYF
NA,TRBJ1-4,TRBV4-1,NA,TGCGCCAGCAGCCCCCCTTTTGATGAAAAACTGTTTTTT,CASSPPFDEKLFF
NA,TRBJ2-3,TRBV9,NA,TGTGCCAGCAGCGTAGCTTTTGGGGGTAGGGGCACAGATACGCAGTATTTT,CASSVAFGGRGTDTQYF
NA,TRBJ2-7,TRBV7-2,NA,TGTGCCAGCAGCCCACGGTCCTACGAGCAGTACTTC,CASSPRSYEQYF
NA,TRBJ2-1,TRBV27,NA,TGTGCCAGCAGTTTGGTTAGCGGTATTGAGCAGTTCTTC,CASSLVSGIEQFF
TRBD2,TRBJ2-1,TRBV7-6,NA,TGTGCCAGCAGCTTTGTGACTAGCGTCAGCTCCTACAATGAGCAGTTCTTC,CASSFVTSVSSYNEQFF
NA,TRBJ1-2,TRBV18,NA,TGTGCCAGCTCACCCGAGCCCCGGCCACTGGACTATGGCTACACCTTC,CASSPEPRPLDYGYTF
TRBD2,TRBJ2-5,TRBV28,NA,TGTGCCAGCAGCCGGCGGGGGGAGACCCAGTACTTC,CASSRRGETQYF
NA,TRBJ1-2,TRBV5-5,NA,TGTGCCAGCAGCTTGGTTGCAGGGTTTAGGGCGGACTACACCTTC,CASSLVAGFRADYTF
NA,TRBJ2-1,TRBV29-1,NA,TGCAGCGTCGGGACAAAAGAGCAGTTCTTC,CSVGTKEQFF